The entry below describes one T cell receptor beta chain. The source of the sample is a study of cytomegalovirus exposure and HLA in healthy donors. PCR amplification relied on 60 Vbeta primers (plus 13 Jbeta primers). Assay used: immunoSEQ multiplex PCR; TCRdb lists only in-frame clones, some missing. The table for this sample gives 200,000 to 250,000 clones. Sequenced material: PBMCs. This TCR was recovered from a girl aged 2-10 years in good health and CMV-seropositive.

CDR3 DNA: TGTGCCAGCAGCGACGGGACAGTTGAAAAACTGTTTTTT. Translated: CASSDGTVEKLFF. This chain uses TRBV5-6 with TRBJ1-4; 7 bases align to TRBD1. Germline CDR1 is SGHDT and CDR2 is YYEEEE. CDR3 length equals 13 residues. V shed 4 bases, J shed 7 bases, and the junction held 4 bases outside the gene matches.